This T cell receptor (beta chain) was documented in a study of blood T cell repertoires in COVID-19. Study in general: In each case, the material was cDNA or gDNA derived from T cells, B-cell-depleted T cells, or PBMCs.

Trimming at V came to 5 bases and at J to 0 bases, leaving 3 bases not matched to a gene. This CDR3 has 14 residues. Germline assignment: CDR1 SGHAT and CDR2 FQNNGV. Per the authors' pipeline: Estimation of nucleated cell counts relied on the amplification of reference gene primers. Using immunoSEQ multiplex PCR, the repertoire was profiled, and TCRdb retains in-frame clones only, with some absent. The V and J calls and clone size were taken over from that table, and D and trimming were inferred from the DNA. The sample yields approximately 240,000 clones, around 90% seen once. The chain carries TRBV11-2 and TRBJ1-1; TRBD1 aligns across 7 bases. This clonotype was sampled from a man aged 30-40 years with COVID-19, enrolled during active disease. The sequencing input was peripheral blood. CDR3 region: CASSKDRMNTEAFF. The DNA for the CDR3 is TGTGCCAGCAGCAAGGACAGGATGAACACTGAAGCTTTCTTT.